The 23 T cell receptor beta chains below all came from one sample that was sequenced in a study of T-cell reconstitution after alpha-beta-depleted transplantation in children. Preparation of the TCRbeta library involved a method that used unique molecular identifiers. TCRdb re-analysed the PCR reads in MiXCR, keeping a single row per CDR3 protein. The sample records a few hundred thousand distinct CDR3 sequences, 9.7% being singletons. The sequenced sample was PBMCs from the stem cell graft donor, obtained from the stem cell graft. The receptors here all came from a human donor who donated a stem cell graft to a child with SCID.

This clonotype was seen ten or more times. This rearrangement joins TRBV13 to TRBJ2-7; D is perhaps TRBD1 (6 bases). The ends were cut back, 5 bases at V and 4 bases at J, with 15 bases in the middle. Looked up from germline, CDR1 is PRHDT and CDR2 is FYEKMQ (reference sequence). The CDR3 sequence is 14 residues long. The CDR3 bases are TGTGCCAGCAGCCCTGGGGGCCGAGTTTACGAGCAGTACTTC. Protein product: CASSPGGRVYEQYF.

This clonotype showed up many times. The chain couples TRBV12-3 or TRBV12-4 to TRBJ1-2; D is unresolved. The CDR3 runs to 13 residues. With 2 bases removed from V and 4 bases from J, the gap between germline ends came to 8 bases. The CDR3 sequence: CASSLSLIYGYTF. CDR3 DNA sequence: TGTGCCAGCAGTTTAAGCCTCATCTATGGCTACACCTTC.

This clonotype was counted at least ten times. This sequence joins TRBV7-6 and TRBJ1-3; no firm D call. Germline CDR1 reads SGHVS; CDR2 reads FNYEAQ. Trimming shortened V by 3 bases and J by 6 bases, and 15 bases separated the two germline ends. The CDR3 runs to 15 residues. CDR3 bases: TGTGCCAGCAGCTTTGGACCCGCAGGCATAAACACCATATATTTT. This translates into CASSFGPAGINTIYF.

This clonotype has ten or more counts. This chain uses TRBV29-1 with TRBJ1-1; D call uncertain. Germline V CDR1 and CDR2: SQVTM, ANQGSEA. V lost 4 bases and J 4 bases, leaving 10 bases between the germline ends. The CDR3 covers 12 residues. This CDR3 reads CSVGDWGTEAFF. In DNA form, the CDR3 reads TGCAGCGTTGGTGATTGGGGCACTGAAGCTTTCTTT.

The chain has TRBV11-2 and TRBJ2-7; D is ambiguous. Trimming left V 7 bases short and J 2 bases short, with 15 bases between. The CDR3 runs 14 residues. Germline lookup yields CDR1 SGHAT and CDR2 FQNNGV. CDR3 bases: TGTGCCAGCACACCCGAGGTGGGTCCCTACGAGCAGTACTTC. Encoded protein: CASTPEVGPYEQYF.

There are many counts of this clonotype. The V gene is TRBV6-2 or TRBV6-3, the J gene TRBJ1-1; the D gene is possibly TRBD1 (6 bases). The CDR3 has 15 residues. CDR1 is MNHEY and CDR2 is SVGEGT in the germline V gene. Trimming took off 5 bases at V and 1 base at J, with 14 bases between the two ends. The CDR3 coding sequence is TGTGCCAGCAGTCGGGGGGACACGACGAACACTGAAGCTTTCTTT. Amino acids: CASSRGDTTNTEAFF.

The chain employs TRBV20-1 and TRBJ2-1, with 7 bases matching TRBD1. J gave up 6 bases and V 4 bases, and 12 bases lay outside the gene matches. Germline CDR1 reads DFQATT; CDR2 reads SNEGSKA (reference sequence). The CDR3 runs 15 residues. The CDR3 is CSATEDRPGGNEQFF. The CDR3 DNA reads TGCAGTGCTACAGAGGACCGGCCAGGGGGCAATGAGCAGTTCTTC.

This clonotype was counted at least ten times. The chain uses TRBV7-2 and TRBJ2-5; D call uncertain. The V end was cut by 1 base, the J end by 6 bases, with 3 bases between. Germline V lookup: CDR1 SGHTA, CDR2 FQGNSA. The length of the CDR3 is 11 residues. The CDR3 spells CASSLVKTQYF. The CDR3 nucleotides are TGTGCCAGCAGCTTAGTGAAGACCCAGTACTTC.

This clonotype came up many times. This chain connects TRBV7-9 to TRBJ1-2; a possible D gene is TRBD1 (5 bases). Germline V gene data show CDR1 as SEHNR and CDR2 as FQNEAQ (reference sequence). This CDR3 comprises 12 residues. V shed 5 bases and J shed 4 bases, with 8 bases lying between them. The DNA for the CDR3 is TGTGCCAGCAGCGGCGACAGCTATGGCTACACCTTC. Protein sequence: CASSGDSYGYTF.

The chain uses TRBV12-3 or TRBV12-4 and TRBJ1-3; D not resolved. This CDR3 is 14 amino acids long. V was cut by 6 bases and J by 0 bases, with 9 bases left in between. Here the CDR3 reads CASRRGFSGNTIYF. DNA for the CDR3: TGTGCCAGCAGGAGAGGTTTCTCTGGAAACACCATATATTTT.

This clonotype was observed at least ten times. This chain uses TRBV27 with TRBJ1-5; perhaps TRBD1 as D (5 bases). Germline V lookup: CDR1 MNHEY, CDR2 SMNVEV (reference sequence). This CDR3 comprises 14 residues. V was pared by 2 bases and J by 6 bases, with 11 bases between. CDR3 DNA: TGTGCCAGCAGTTTACTCGGTGGGGGTCAGCCCCAGCATTTT. Its protein is CASSLLGGGQPQHF.

This clonotype was seen repeatedly, ten times or more. The chain is built from TRBV2 and TRBJ2-3, with a tentative D call TRBD1 (6 bases). Trimming stripped 5 bases from V and 2 bases from J, with 17 bases between. The CDR3 totals 16 residues. Germline V gene data show CDR1 as SNHLY and CDR2 as FYNNEI. The CDR3 sequence is CASSSPGQINTDTQYF. The CDR3 DNA is TGTGCCAGCAGTTCACCCGGACAGATAAACACAGATACGCAGTATTTT.

The sample holds many counts of this clonotype. The genes are TRBV20-1 and TRBJ2-5, with D possibly matching TRBD2 (6 bases). V shed 5 bases and J shed 4 bases, with 11 bases lying between them. This CDR3 is 12 amino acids long. The germline CDR1 and CDR2 sequences are DFQATT and SNEGSKA (reference sequence). The CDR3 nucleotides read TGCAGTGCTCTGACTAGTACAGAGACCCAGTACTTC. Its translation is CSALTSTETQYF.

In its sample, this clonotype was seen many times. This chain links TRBV7-3 with TRBJ2-3, with 9 bases aligning to TRBD1. The CDR3 covers 15 residues. CDR1 SGHTA and CDR2 FQGTGA come from the germline V gene. Trimming took 6 bases from V and 3 from J; bases not matched to a gene: 7. CDR3 nucleotide sequence: TGTGCCAGCAGTCCGGACGGGACAGGGACAGATACGCAGTATTTT. This sequence encodes CASSPDGTGTDTQYF.

This clonotype was found many times. The gene calls are TRBV12-3 or TRBV12-4 and TRBJ1-6, with D possibly being TRBD1 (5 bases). The CDR3 sequence is 11 residues long. V lost 4 bases and J 14 bases, leaving 9 bases between the germline ends. The chain's CDR3 is CASSSGGALHF. CDR3 DNA: TGTGCCAGCAGTTCCGGGGGGGCCCTCCACTTT.

This clonotype was seen repeatedly, ten times or more. The chain links TRBV6-5 to TRBJ1-5; D not certain. Germline loops: CDR1 MNHEY, CDR2 SVGAGI. This CDR3 is built from 14 residues. V was cut by 5 bases and J by 7 bases, with 15 bases left in between. This CDR3 reads CASSLEKSGQPQHF. CDR3 nucleotides: TGTGCCAGCAGTCTAGAGAAGTCCGGGCAGCCCCAGCATTTT.

This chain uses TRBV12-3 or TRBV12-4 with TRBJ2-7; a weak D match, TRBD2 (7 bases). Trimming shortened V by 3 bases and J by 7 bases, and 16 bases separated the two germline ends. The CDR3 loop spans 14 amino acids. CDR3 sequence (DNA): TGTGCCAGCAGTTTGGGCGGGGGCCCCCTGGAGCAGTACTTC. Translating it yields CASSLGGGPLEQYF.

This clonotype was picked up many times. The chain couples TRBV18 to TRBJ1-1; the D is unclear. V lost 0 bases and J lost 8, with 4 bases in between. Germline V gives CDR1 KGHSH, CDR2 LQKENI. The CDR3 contains 11 residues. The CDR3: CASSPPGEAFF. CDR3 nucleotides: TGTGCCAGCTCACCACCAGGGGAAGCTTTCTTT.

This clonotype has ten or more counts. The chain combines TRBV5-1 with TRBJ2-4, with 9 bases matching TRBD1. The CDR3 is made up of 17 amino acids. V shed 0 bases and J 8 bases; nucleotides not matched to a gene: 12. Germline values: CDR1 SGHRS, CDR2 YFSETQ. The CDR3 DNA reads TGCGCCAGCAGCTTGGTCCCAAGGGGACAGGGCTTGGACATTCAGTACTTC. Its protein product is CASSLVPRGQGLDIQYF.

This clonotype has at least ten counts. The chain joins TRBV5-1 to TRBJ2-7; 10 bases agree with TRBD1. V shed 0 bases and J 0 bases; nucleotides not matched to a gene: 3. Germline loops: CDR1 SGHRS, CDR2 YFSETQ. CDR3 length: 16 amino acids. The CDR3 protein is CASSLAGQGSSYEQYF. The CDR3 coding sequence is TGCGCCAGCAGCTTGGCGGGACAGGGGAGCTCCTACGAGCAGTACTTC.

This clonotype came up many times. The rearrangement uses TRBV7-2 and TRBJ1-5; D is perhaps TRBD1 (5 bases). The V and J ends lost 2 bases and 1 base respectively, with 9 bases between them. The CDR3 loop spans 15 amino acids. Per germline, CDR1 SGHTA and CDR2 FQGNSA. The CDR3 region is CASSLTRDSNQPQHF. The CDR3 DNA follows: TGTGCCAGCAGCTTAACCCGGGACAGCAATCAGCCCCAGCATTTT.

This clonotype was found many times. The gene calls are TRBV5-1 and TRBJ2-5, with 11 bases fitting TRBD2. The length of the CDR3 is 15 residues. Trimming took 5 bases from V and 2 from J; bases not matched to a gene: 5. The germline V gene has CDR1 SGHRS and CDR2 YFSETQ. The CDR3 bases are TGCGCCAGCAGTCCGGGACTAGCGGCACAAGAGACCCAGTACTTC. It specifies CASSPGLAAQETQYF.

This clonotype was found a few times. At one boundary the junction diverges from the germline segment, which might be a read error. The chain links TRBV30 to TRBJ2-1, with 8 positions matching TRBD1. The length of the CDR3 is 13 residues. CDR1 and CDR2 from the germline V gene are GTSNPN and SVGIG (reference sequence). As DNA, the CDR3 is TGTGCCTGGAGTGTACTTGCGGCAGGGGGCGAACTCTTC. Translating it yields CAWSVLAAGGELF.